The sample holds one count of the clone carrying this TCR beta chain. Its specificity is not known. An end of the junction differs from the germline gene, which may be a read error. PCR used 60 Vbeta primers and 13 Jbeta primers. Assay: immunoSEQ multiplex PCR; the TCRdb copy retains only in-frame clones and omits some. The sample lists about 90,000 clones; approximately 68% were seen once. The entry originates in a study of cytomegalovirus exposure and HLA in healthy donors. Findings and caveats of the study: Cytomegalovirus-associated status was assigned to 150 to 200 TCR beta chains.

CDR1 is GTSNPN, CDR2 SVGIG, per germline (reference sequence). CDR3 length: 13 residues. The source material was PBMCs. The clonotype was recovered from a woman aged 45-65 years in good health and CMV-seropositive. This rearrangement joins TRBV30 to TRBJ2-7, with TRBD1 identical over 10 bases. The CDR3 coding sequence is TGTGCCTGCCGGGACAGGGGCTCCTACGGGCAGTACTTC. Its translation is CACRDRGSYGQYF. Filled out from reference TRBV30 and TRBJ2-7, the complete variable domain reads SQTIHQWPATLVQPVGSPLSLECTVEGTSNPNLYWYRQAAGRGLQLLFYSVGIGQISSEVPQNLSASRPQDRQFILSSKKLLLSDSGFYLCACRDRGSYGQYFGPGTRLTVT.